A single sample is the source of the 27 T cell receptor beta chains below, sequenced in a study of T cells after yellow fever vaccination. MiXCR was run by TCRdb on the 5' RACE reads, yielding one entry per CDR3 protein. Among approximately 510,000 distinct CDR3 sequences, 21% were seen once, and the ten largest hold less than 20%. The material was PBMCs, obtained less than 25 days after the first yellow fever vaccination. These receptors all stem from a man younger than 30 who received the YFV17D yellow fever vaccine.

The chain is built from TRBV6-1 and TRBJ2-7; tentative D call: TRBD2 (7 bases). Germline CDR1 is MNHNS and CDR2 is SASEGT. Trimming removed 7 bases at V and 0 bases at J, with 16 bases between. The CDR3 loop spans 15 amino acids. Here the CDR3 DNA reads TGTGCCAGCAATCCTGGGGGGGCGGGCTCCTACGAGCAGTACGTC. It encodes CASNPGGAGSYEQYV.

The CDR3 DNA reads as TGCAGTGCTAAGGAGCGGGGGCCCTCCTACGAGCAGTACTTC. Translating gives CSAKERGPSYEQYF. The chain combines TRBV20-1 with TRBJ2-7, with 8 bases aligning to TRBD2. From germline, CDR1 is DFQATT and CDR2 SNEGSKA (reference sequence). This CDR3 contains 14 residues. V shed 4 bases and J 0 bases; nucleotides not matched to a gene: 5.

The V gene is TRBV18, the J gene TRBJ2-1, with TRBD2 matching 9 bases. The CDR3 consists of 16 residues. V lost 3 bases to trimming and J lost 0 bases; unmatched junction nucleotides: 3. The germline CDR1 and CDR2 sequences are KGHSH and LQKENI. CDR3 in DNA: TGTGCCAGCTCACCCCTAGCGGGGACCTCCTACAATGAGCAGTTCTTC. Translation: CASSPLAGTSYNEQFF.

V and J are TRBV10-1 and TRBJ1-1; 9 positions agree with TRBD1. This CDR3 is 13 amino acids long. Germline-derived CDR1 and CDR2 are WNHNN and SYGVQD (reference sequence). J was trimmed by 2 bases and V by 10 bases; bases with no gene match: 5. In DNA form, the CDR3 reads TGCGCCAACCCGGGACAGGGAAACACTGAAGCTTTCTTT. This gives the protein CANPGQGNTEAFF.

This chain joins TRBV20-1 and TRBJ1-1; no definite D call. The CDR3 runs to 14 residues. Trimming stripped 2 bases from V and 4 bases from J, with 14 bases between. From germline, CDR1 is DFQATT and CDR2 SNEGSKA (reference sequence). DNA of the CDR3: TGCAGTGCTAGAATCGCGGGTAGTGGCACTGAAGCTTTCTTT. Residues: CSARIAGSGTEAFF.

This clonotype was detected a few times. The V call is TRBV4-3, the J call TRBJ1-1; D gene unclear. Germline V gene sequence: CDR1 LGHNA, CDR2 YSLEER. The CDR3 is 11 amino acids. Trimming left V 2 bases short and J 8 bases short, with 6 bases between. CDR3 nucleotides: TGCGCCAGCAGCCAAAGGGAGGAAGCTTTCTTT. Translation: CASSQREEAFF.

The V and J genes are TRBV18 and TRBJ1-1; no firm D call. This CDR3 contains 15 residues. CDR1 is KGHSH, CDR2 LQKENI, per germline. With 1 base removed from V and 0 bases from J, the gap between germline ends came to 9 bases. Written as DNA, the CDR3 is TGTGCCAGCTCACCACGGGAAGAAATGAACACTGAAGCTTTCTTT. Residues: CASSPREEMNTEAFF.

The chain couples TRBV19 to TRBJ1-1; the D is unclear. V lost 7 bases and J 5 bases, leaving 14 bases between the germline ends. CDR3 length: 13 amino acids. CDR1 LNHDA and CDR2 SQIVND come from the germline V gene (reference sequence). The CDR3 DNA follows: TGTGCCAGTAACCCAGGTCTGCGGACTGAAGCTTTCTTT. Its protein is CASNPGLRTEAFF.

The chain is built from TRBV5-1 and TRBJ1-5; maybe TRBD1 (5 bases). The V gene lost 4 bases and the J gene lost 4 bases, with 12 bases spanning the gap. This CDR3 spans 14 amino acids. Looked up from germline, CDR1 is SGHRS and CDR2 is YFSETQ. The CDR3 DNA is TGCGCCAGCAGCGGGGACGGTGAGAATCAGCCCCAGCATTTT. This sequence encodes CASSGDGENQPQHF. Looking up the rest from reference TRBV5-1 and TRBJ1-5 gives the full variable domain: KAGVTQTPRYLIKTRGQQVTLSCSPISGHRSVSWYQQTPGQGLQFLFEYFSETQRNKGNFPGRFSGRQFSNSRSEMNVSTLELGDSALYLCASSGDGENQPQHFGDGTRLSIL.

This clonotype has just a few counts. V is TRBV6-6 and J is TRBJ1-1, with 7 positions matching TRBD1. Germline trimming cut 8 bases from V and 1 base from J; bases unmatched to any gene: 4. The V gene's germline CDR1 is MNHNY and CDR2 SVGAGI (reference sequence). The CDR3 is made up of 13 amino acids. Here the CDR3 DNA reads TGTGCCAGCCAGGGGGTGGCGAACACTGAAGCTTTCTTT. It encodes CASQGVANTEAFF.

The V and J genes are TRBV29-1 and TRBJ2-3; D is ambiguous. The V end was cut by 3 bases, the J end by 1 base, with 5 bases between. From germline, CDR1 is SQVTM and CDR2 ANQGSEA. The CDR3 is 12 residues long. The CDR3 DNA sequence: TGCAGCGTTGATCTAGGCACAGATACGCAGTATTTT. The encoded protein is CSVDLGTDTQYF.

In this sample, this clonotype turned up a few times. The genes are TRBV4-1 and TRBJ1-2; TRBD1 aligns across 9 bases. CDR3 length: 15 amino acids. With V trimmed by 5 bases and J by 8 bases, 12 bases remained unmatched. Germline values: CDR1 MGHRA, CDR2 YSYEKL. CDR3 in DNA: TGCGCCAGCAGCGCTCTACGGGACAGGGACCCAGGCTACACCTTC. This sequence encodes CASSALRDRDPGYTF.

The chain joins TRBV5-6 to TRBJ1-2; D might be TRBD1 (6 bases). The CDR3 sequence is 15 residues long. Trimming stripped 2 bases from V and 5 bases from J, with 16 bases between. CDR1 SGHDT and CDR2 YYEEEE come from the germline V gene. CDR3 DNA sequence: TGTGCCAGCAGCTTAATTATGCAGGGGAGGTATGGCTACACCTTC. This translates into CASSLIMQGRYGYTF.

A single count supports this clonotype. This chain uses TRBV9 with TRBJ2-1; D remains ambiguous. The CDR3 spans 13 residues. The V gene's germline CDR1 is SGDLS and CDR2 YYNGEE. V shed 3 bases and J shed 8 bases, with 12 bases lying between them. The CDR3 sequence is CASSGLWADEQFF. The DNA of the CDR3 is TGTGCCAGCAGCGGGTTATGGGCAGATGAGCAGTTCTTC.

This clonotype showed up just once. Here the CDR3 reads CSASLTGNPVQPQHF. DNA of the CDR3: TGCAGTGCTAGCCTGACAGGTAACCCGGTTCAGCCCCAGCATTTT. This chain joins TRBV20-1 and TRBJ1-5, with a tentative D call TRBD1 (6 bases). Trimming shortened V by 3 bases and J by 6 bases, and 18 bases separated the two germline ends. CDR1 and CDR2 from the germline V gene are DFQATT and SNEGSKA (reference sequence). This CDR3 has 15 amino acids.

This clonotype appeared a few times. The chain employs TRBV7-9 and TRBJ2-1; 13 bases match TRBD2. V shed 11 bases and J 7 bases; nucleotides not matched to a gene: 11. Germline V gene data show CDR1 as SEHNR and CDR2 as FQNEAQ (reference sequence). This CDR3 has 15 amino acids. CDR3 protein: CASSPGLAGRNEQFF. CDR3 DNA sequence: TGTGCCTCATCCCCGGGACTAGCGGGGCGTAATGAGCAGTTCTTC. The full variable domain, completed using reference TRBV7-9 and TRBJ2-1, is DTGVSQNPRHKITKRGQNVTFRCDPISEHNRLYWYRQTLGQGPEFLTYFQNEAQLEKSRLLSDRFSAERPKGSFSTLEIQRTEQGDSAMYLCASSPGLAGRNEQFFGPGTRLTVL.

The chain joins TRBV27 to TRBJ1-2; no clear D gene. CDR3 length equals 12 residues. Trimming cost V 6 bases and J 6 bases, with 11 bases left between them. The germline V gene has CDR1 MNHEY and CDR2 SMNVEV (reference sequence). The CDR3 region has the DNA TGTGCCAGCAGGACGGAAGGGAATGGCTACACCTTC. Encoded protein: CASRTEGNGYTF.

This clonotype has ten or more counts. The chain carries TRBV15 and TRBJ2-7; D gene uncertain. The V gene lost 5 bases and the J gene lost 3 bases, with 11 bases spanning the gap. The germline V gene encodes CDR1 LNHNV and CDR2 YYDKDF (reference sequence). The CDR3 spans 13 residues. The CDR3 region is CATSGRNSYEQYF. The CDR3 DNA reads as TGTGCCACCAGCGGACGGAACAGCTACGAGCAGTACTTC. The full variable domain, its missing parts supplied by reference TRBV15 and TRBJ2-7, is DAMVIQNPRYQVTQFGKPVTLSCSQTLNHNVMYWYQQKSSQAPKLLFHYYDKDFNNEADTPDNFQSRRPNTSFCFLDIRSPGLGDTAMYLCATSGRNSYEQYFGPGTRLTVT.

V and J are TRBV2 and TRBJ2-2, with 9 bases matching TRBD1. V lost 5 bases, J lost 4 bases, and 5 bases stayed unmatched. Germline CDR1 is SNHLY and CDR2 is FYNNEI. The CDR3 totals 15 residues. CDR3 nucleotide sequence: TGTGCCAGCAGTACAGGGGGCCTGGGCACCGGGGAGCTGTTTTTT. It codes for CASSTGGLGTGELFF.

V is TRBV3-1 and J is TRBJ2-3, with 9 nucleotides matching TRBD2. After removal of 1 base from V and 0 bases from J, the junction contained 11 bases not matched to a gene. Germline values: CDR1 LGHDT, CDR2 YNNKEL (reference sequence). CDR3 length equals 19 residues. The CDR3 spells CASSQALAGRGTSTDTQYF. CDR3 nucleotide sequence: TGTGCCAGCAGCCAAGCTCTAGCGGGGAGAGGCACTAGCACAGATACGCAGTATTTT.

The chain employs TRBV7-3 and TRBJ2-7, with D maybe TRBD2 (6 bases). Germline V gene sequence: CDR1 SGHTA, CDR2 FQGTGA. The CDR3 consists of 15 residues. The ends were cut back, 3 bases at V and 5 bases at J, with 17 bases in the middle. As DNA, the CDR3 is TGTGCCAGCAGCTTGGAGGGGCCTGGGAAACACGAGCAGTACTTC. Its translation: CASSLEGPGKHEQYF.

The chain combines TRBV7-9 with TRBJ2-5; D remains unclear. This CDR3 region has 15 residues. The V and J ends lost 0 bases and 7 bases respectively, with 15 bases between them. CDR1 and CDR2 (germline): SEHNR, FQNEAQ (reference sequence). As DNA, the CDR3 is TGTGCCAGCAGCTTAGCGCGTCTCCCGGGCGGGACCCAGTACTTC. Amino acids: CASSLARLPGGTQYF.

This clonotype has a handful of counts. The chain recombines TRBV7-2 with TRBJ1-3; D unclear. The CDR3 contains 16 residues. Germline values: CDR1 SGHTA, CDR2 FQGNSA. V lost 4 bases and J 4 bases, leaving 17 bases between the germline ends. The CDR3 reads CASSYRAGISGNTIYF. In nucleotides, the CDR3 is TGTGCCAGCAGCTATAGGGCGGGGATCAGCGGAAACACCATATATTTT.

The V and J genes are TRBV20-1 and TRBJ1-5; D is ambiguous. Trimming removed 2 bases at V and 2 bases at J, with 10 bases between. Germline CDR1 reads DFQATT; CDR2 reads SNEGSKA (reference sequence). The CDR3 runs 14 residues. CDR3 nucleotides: TGCAGTGCTAGAAGAGTTCTCGGCAATCAGCCCCAGCATTTT. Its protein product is CSARRVLGNQPQHF.

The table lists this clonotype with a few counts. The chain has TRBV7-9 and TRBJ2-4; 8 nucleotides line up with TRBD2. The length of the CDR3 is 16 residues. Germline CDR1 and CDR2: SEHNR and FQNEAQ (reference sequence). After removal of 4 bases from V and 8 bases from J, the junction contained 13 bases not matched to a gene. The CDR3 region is CASSSQRGSGADIQYF. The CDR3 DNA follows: TGTGCCAGCAGCTCCCAACGGGGTAGCGGGGCTGACATTCAGTACTTC.

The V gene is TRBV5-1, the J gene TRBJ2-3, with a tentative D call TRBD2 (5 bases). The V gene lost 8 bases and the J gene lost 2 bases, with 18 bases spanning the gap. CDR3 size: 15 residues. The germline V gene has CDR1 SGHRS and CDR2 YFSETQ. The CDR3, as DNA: TGCGCCAGTCGATCCCGGGGTAGCCTCACAGATACGCAGTATTTT. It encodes CASRSRGSLTDTQYF.

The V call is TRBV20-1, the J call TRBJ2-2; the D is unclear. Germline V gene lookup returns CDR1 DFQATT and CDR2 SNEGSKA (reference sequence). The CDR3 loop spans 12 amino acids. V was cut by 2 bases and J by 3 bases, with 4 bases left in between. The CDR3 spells CSARRYTGELFF. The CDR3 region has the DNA TGCAGTGCTAGACGTTACACCGGGGAGCTGTTTTTT.